The present TCR beta chain was sequenced within a study of STAT5B mutations in CD4+ large granular lymphocyte leukemia. On this clone: Its antigen is currently unknown.

Study results and limitations: The CD4+ versus CD8+ T-LGLL clonality difference may reflect limited sample size. Main leukemic clonotypes were patient-specific, but roughly 26% appeared at low frequency elsewhere. TRBV06-family usage was enriched in top patient clones (8/27) versus controls (2/35). Without putative leukemic clones, patient CD4-sorted repertoires remained more clonal than healthy CD4+ repertoires.

Repertoires were generated with immunoSEQ multiplex PCR, while TCRdb's copy carries only in-frame clones and drops some. Of approximately 49,000 clones in the sample, 55% to 75% were seen once. Germline-derived CDR1 and CDR2 are SGHNT and YYREEE (reference sequence). The CDR3 runs to 15 residues. V lost 4 bases, J lost 6 bases, and 6 bases stayed unmatched. Sequencing used CD4+ T cells from blood buffy coats. The genes are TRBV5-4 and TRBJ2-2, with 10 bases fitting TRBD2. The source of this sequence is a human donor in good health. CDR3: CASSRAGGQPGELFF. CDR3 sequence (DNA): TGTGCCAGCAGCCGAGCGGGGGGGCAACCCGGGGAGCTGTTTTTT. The whole variable domain, remainder taken from reference TRBV5-4 and TRBJ2-2, is ETGVTQSPTHLIKTRGQQVTLRCSSQSGHNTVSWYQQALGQGPQFIFQYYREEENGRGNFPPRFSGLQFPNYSSELNVNALELDDSALYLCASSRAGGQPGELFFGEGSRLTVL.